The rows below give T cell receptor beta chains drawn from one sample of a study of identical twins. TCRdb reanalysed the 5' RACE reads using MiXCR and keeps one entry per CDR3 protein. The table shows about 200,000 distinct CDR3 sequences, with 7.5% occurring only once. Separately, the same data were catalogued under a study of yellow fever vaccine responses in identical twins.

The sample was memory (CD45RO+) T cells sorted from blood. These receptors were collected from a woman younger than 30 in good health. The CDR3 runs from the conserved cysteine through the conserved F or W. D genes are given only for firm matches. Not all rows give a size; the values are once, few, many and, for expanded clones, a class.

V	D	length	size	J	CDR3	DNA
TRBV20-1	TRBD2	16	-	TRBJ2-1	CSASGALAGGYNEQFF	TGCAGTGCTAGTGGGGCCCTTGCCGGGGGGTACAATGAGCAGTTCTTC
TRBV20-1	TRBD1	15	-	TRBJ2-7	CSAEAMTGANYEQYF	TGCAGTGCTGAGGCTATGACAGGGGCAAACTACGAGCAGTACTTC
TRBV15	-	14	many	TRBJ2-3	CATSNGLSTDTQYF	TGTGCCACCAGCAATGGACTTAGCACAGATACGCAGTATTTT
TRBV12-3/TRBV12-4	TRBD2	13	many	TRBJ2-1	CASSTSGGNEQFF	TGTGCCAGCAGCACTAGCGGTGGGAATGAGCAGTTCTTC
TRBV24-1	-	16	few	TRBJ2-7	CATSDSDSTPTYEQYF	TGTGCCACCAGTGATTCTGACAGCACCCCAACCTACGAGCAGTACTTC
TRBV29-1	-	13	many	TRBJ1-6	CSVAADSYSPLHF	TGCAGCGTTGCGGCTGATTCTTATTCACCCCTCCACTTT
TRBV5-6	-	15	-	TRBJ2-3	CASSYTGINTDTQYF	TGTGCCAGCAGCTATACAGGGATAAACACAGATACGCAGTATTTT
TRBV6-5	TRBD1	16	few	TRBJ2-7	CASSLNAGTDFYEQYF	TGTGCCAGCAGTTTAAACGCCGGGACAGACTTCTACGAGCAGTACTTC
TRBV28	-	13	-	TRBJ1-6	CASFGMAGSPLHF	TGTGCCAGCTTTGGGATGGCAGGTTCACCCCTCCACTTT
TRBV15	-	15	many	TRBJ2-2	CATSTPTSNTGELFF	TGTGCCACCAGCACCCCGACGTCGAACACCGGGGAGCTGTTTTTT
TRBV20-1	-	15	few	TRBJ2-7	CSAKTSERTIYEQYF	TGCAGTGCTAAGACGTCCGAGCGAACAATCTACGAGCAGTACTTC
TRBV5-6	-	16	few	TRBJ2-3	CASSLYLGSLTDTQYF	TGTGCCAGCAGCTTGTATTTGGGGTCGCTCACAGATACGCAGTATTTT
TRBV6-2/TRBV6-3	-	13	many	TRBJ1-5	CASSLIGNQPQHF	TGTGCCAGCAGCCTCATCGGCAATCAGCCCCAGCATTTT
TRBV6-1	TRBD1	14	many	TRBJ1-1	CASRPGQLNTEAFF	TGTGCCAGCAGGCCGGGACAGCTGAACACTGAAGCTTTCTTT
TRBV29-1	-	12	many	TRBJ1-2	CSVEAANYGYTF	TGCAGCGTTGAGGCAGCTAACTATGGCTACACCTTC
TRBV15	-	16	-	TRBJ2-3	CATSRERGLGTDTQYF	TGTGCCACCAGCAGAGAGAGGGGGTTAGGCACAGATACGCAGTATTTT
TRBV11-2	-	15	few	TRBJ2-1	CASSLEPRLYNEQFF	TGTGCCAGCAGCTTAGAACCTAGACTGTACAATGAGCAGTTCTTC
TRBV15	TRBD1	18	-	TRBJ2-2	CATSRDSPGQGFTGELFF	TGTGCCACCAGCAGAGACAGCCCGGGACAGGGGTTTACCGGGGAGCTGTTTTTT
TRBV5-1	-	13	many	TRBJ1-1	CASSFSGTTEAFF	TGCGCCAGCAGCTTCAGCGGCACCACTGAAGCTTTCTTT
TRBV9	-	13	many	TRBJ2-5	CASSEVFGETQYF	TGTGCCAGCAGCGAGGTCTTTGGGGAGACCCAGTACTTC
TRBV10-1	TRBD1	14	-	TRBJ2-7	CASSLTGGRGEQYF	TGCGCCAGCAGCCTAACAGGGGGCAGGGGCGAGCAGTACTTC
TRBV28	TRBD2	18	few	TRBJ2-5	CASSRPPGLDVRPETQYF	TGTGCCAGCAGTCGACCACCGGGACTAGACGTTCGGCCAGAGACCCAGTACTTC
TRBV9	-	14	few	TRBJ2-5	CASSPQSKGETQYF	TGTGCCAGCAGCCCCCAATCGAAGGGGGAGACCCAGTACTTC
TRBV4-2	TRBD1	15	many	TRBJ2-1	CASSQDEGASYEQFF	TGTGCCAGCAGCCAAGATGAGGGGGCGAGCTATGAGCAGTTCTTC
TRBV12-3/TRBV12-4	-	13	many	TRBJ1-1	CATTAGRNTEAFF	TGTGCCACCACAGCGGGACGGAACACTGAAGCTTTCTTT
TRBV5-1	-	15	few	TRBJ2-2	CASSLAWAGSGELFF	TGCGCCAGCAGCTTGGCCTGGGCGGGTTCCGGGGAGCTGTTTTTT
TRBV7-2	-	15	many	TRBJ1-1	CASSSPRAGKNEAFF	TGTGCCAGCAGCTCTCCACGGGCAGGGAAGAATGAAGCTTTCTTT
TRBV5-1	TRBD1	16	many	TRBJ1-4	CASSLGDRGANEKLFF	TGCGCCAGCAGCTTAGGGGACAGGGGCGCTAATGAAAAACTGTTTTTT
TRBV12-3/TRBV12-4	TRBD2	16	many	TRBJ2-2	CASSWTSGRYTGELFF	TGTGCCAGCAGTTGGACTAGCGGGAGGTACACCGGGGAGCTGTTTTTT
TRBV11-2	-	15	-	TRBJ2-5	CASSYGIGYQETQYF	TGTGCCAGCAGCTATGGTATAGGGTACCAAGAGACCCAGTACTTC
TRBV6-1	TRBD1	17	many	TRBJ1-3	CASRATRQGASGNTIYF	TGTGCCAGCAGGGCAACTCGACAGGGGGCTTCGGGAAACACCATATATTTT
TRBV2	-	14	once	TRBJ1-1	CASSEVRVNTEAFF	TGTGCCAGCAGTGAAGTGAGGGTGAACACTGAAGCTTTCTTT
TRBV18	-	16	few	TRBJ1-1	CASSPSLMGRGTEAFF	TGTGCCAGCTCACCCAGTCTGATGGGACGAGGCACTGAAGCTTTCTTT
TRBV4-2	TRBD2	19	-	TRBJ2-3	CASSQGFLAGVLLTDTQYF	TGTGCCAGCAGCCAAGGCTTCCTAGCGGGGGTACTCCTCACAGATACGCAGTATTTT
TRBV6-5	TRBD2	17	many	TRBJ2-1	CASSSANLAGVYNEQFF	TGTGCCAGCAGTTCCGCTAACCTAGCGGGGGTCTACAATGAGCAGTTCTTC
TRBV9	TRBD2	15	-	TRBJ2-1	CASSIQGGGYNEQFF	TGTGCCAGCAGCATTCAGGGCGGGGGCTACAATGAGCAGTTCTTC
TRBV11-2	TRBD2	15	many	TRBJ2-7	CASSVGAGVSYEQYF	TGTGCCAGCAGCGTAGGAGCGGGAGTTTCCTACGAGCAGTACTTC
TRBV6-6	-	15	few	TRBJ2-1	CASSYLGGLTREQFF	TGTGCCAGCAGTTACTTGGGGGGCCTAACGCGGGAGCAGTTCTTC
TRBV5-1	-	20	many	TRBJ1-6	CASSPEGVSGSSSYNSPLHF	TGCGCCAGCAGCCCGGAAGGGGTCTCAGGCTCGAGCTCCTATAATTCACCCCTCCACTTT
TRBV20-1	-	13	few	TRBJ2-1	CSARDPQAPGQFF	TGCAGTGCTAGAGACCCCCAGGCCCCGGGGCAGTTCTTC
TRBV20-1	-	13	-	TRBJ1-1	CSAREKAIGEAFF	TGCAGTGCTAGAGAAAAAGCAATTGGAGAAGCTTTCTTT
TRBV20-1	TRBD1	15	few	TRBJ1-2	CSARLSGQGDYGYTF	TGCAGTGCTAGGTTGTCGGGACAGGGGGACTATGGCTACACCTTC
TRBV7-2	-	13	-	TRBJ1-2	CASSLVHGNGYTF	TGTGCCAGCAGCTTAGTACACGGAAATGGCTACACCTTC
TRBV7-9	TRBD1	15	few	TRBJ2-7	CASSSTGTGSYEQYF	TGTGCCAGCAGTTCTACAGGGACAGGGTCCTACGAGCAGTACTTC